This TCR beta chain is from a study of blood T cell repertoires in COVID-19 (dated by TCRdb to between 2020 and 2021). For the study in its entirety: The collaborator samples originated in the United States, Italy and Spain and spanned the acute and convalescent phases of COVID-19. The material from the prospective study consisted of cDNA or gDNA derived from T cells, B-cell-depleted T cells, or PBMCs. Deeply sampled blood TCRbeta repertoires from subjects exposed to, actively infected with, or recovered from COVID-19 were included in the dataset. The repertoires were released in a freely available public database meant as a resource for research on the immune response to SARS-CoV-2. The samples were drawn from two sources: the first 160 participants of the ongoing ImmuneRACE study, and 1,254 subjects contributed by 6 global collaborators. The sample metadata nearly always contained a de-identified subject ID, COVID-19 status, age in years and sex. Where available, HLA class I and class II types were taken from metadata supplied by the sample provider and were not determined by assay-based typing. Here is what the overall study found, with its caveats: The amount of clinical and demographic metadata varied by source and participant and was provided uncurated.

Per the germline V gene (reference sequence), LGHDT is the CDR1 and YNNKEL is the CDR2. The junction carries 10 bases between V and J, which are trimmed by 5 bases and 6 bases respectively. From the cysteine through the phenylalanine, the CDR3 covers 12 amino acids. Kept here is only the CDR3 DNA, which spans 36 bases and is read in frame from base 1. Points on this clone: Its recognized antigen is unknown. No quality values exist for individual bases; no much larger clone is one base distant.

TCRbeta CDR3 regions were amplified from genomic DNA by means of the immunoSEQ Assay, a bias-controlled multiplex PCR. The paper's data handling went like this. The number of nucleated cells in each sample was estimated by amplification of reference gene primers within the assay. To quantify the absolute abundance of each unique TCRbeta CDR3 rearrangement, sequence reads were collapsed and filtered. For each sample, productive Simpson clonality was calculated as the square root of Simpson's diversity index across productive rearrangements. The source is immuneACCESS, and TCRdb retained only in-frame sequences with V and J called. Part of the clones is not carried over; for the studies checked, unresolved V genes explain less than half of this, and the remainder is unexplained. V and J calls and clone size are given by that table; D and trimming were obtained from the DNA. The sample includes 100,000 to 150,000 clones, with around two thirds observed a single time. 2% to 2.5% of the sample lies in the top ten.

Collaborating institutions collected whole blood in K2EDTA tubes following their own protocols. For TCRbeta analysis, collaborators shipped samples as frozen whole blood, isolated PBMCs, or DNA extracted from either of those sample types. Sequencing was carried out using peripheral blood. This sequence uses TRBV3-1 (or the pseudogene TRBV3-2) and TRBJ1-1, with the D gene call left open. This receptor was obtained from an older woman with acute or convalescent COVID-19. The DNA is TGTGCCAGCAGCTTCCCAAGCGCTGAAGCTTTCTTT. It codes for CASSFPSAEAFF.